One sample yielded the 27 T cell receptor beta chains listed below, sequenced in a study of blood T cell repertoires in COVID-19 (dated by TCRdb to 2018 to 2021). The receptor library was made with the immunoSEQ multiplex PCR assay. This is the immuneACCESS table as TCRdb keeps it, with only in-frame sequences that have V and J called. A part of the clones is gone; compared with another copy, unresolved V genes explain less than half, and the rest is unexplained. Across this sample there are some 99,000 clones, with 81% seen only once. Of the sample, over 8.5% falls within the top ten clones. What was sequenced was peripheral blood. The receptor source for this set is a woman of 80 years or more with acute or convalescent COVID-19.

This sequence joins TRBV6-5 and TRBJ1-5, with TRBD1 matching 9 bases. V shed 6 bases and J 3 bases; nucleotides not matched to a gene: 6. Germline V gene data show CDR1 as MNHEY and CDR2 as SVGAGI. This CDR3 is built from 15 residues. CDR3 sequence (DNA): TGTGCCAGCAGCCCCGACAGGGGGGACAATCAGCCCCAGCATTTT. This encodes CASSPDRGDNQPQHF.

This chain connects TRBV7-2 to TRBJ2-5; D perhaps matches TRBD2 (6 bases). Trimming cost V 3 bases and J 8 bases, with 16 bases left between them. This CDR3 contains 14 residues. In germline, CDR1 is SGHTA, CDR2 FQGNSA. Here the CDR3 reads CASSFGGAVSTQYF. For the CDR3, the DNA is TGTGCCAGCAGCTTCGGCGGGGCCGTTTCAACCCAGTACTTC.

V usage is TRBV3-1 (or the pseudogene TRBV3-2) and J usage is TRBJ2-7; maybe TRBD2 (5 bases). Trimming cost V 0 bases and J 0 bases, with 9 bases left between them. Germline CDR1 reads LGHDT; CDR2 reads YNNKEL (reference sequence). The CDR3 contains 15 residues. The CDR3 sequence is CASSQDISGSYEQYF. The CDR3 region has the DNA TGTGCCAGCAGCCAAGACATAAGCGGCTCCTACGAGCAGTACTTC.

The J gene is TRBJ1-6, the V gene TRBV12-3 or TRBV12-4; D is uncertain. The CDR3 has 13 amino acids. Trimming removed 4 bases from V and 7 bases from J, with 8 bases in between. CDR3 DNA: TGTGCCAGCAGTTCCCACCTAAATTCACCCCTCCACTTT. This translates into CASSSHLNSPLHF.

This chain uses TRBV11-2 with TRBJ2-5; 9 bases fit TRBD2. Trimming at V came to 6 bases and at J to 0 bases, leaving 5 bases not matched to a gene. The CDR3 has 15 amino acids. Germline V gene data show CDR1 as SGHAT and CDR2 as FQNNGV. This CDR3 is CASRRSGGDQETQYF. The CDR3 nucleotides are TGTGCCAGCAGACGTAGCGGGGGCGACCAAGAGACCCAGTACTTC.

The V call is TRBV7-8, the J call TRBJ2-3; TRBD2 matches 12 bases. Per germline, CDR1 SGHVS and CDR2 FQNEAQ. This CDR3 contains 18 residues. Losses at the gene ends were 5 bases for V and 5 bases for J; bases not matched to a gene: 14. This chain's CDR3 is CASSPPLAGGHFVDTQYF. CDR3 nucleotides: TGTGCCAGCAGCCCCCCCCTAGCGGGGGGGCATTTTGTAGATACGCAGTATTTT. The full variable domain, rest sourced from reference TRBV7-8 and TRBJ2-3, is GAGVSQSPRYKVAKRGQDVALRCDPISGHVSLFWYQQALGQGPEFLTYFQNEAQLDKSGLPSDRFFAERPEGSVSTLKIQRTQQEDSAVYLCASSPPLAGGHFVDTQYFGPGTRLTVL.

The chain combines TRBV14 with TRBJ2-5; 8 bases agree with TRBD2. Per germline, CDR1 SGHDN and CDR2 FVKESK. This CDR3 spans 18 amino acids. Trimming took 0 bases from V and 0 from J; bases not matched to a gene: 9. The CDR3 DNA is TGTGCCAGCAGCCAAGATAATCAGCGGGGGAGAAACCAAGAGACCCAGTACTTC. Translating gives CASSQDNQRGRNQETQYF.

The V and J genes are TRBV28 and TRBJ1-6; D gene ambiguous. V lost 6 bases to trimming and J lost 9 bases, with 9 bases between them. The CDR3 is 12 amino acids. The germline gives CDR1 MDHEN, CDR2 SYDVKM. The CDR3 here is CASSSHGSPLHF. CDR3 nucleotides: TGTGCCAGCAGCTCCCACGGTTCACCCCTCCACTTT.

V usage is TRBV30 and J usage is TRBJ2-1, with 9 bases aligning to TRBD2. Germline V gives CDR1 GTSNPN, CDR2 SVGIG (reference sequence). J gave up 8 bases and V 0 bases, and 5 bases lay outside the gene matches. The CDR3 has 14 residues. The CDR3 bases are TGTGCCTGGAGTGTCGGCGGGGGGGCGTATGAGCAGTTCTTC. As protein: CAWSVGGGAYEQFF.

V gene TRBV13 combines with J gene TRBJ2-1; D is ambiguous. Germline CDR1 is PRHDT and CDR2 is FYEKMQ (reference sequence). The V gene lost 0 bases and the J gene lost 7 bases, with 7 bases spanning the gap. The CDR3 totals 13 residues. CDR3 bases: TGTGCCAGCAGCTTAGGCCGGAGTAATGAGCAGTTCTTC. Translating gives CASSLGRSNEQFF.

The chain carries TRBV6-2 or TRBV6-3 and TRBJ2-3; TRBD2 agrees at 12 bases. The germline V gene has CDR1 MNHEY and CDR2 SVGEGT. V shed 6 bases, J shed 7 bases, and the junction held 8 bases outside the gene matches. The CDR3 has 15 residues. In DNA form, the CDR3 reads TGTGCCAGCAGCATGACTAGCGGGGGACCTCATACGCAGTATTTT. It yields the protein CASSMTSGGPHTQYF.

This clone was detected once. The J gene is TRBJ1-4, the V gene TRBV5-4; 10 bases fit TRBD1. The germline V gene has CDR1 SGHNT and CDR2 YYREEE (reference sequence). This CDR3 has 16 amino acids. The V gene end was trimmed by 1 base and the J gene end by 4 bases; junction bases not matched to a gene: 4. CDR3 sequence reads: CASSLRGTGDNEKLFF. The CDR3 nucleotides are TGTGCCAGCAGCTTGAGGGGGACAGGGGATAATGAAAAACTGTTTTTT.

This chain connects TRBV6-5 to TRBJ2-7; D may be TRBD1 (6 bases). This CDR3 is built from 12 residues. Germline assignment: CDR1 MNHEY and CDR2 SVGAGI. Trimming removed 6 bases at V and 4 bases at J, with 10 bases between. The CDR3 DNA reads TGTGCCAGCAGCGTACAGGGTTACGAGCAGTACGTC. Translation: CASSVQGYEQYV.

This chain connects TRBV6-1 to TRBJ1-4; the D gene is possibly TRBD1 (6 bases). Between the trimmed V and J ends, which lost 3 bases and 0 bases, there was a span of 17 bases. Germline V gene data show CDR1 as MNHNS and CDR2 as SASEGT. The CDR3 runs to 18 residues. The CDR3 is CASSDQGWGPTTNEKLFF. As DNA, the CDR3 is TGTGCCAGCAGTGATCAGGGTTGGGGGCCAACAACTAATGAAAAACTGTTTTTT.

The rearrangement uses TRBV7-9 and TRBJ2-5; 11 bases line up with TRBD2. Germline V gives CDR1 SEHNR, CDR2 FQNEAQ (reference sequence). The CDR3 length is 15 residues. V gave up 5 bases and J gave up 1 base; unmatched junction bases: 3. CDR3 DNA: TGTGCCAGCAGCAAAGGGACTAGCGGCCAAGAGACCCAGTACTTC. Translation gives CASSKGTSGQETQYF.

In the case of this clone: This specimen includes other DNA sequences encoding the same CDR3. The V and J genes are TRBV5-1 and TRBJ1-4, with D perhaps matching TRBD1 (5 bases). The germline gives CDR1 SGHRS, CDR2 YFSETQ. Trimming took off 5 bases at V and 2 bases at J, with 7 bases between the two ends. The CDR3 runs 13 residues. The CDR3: CASREGTNEKLFF. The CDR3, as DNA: TGCGCCAGCAGGGAGGGGACTAATGAAAAACTGTTTTTT.

The DNA for the CDR3 is TGTGCCACCAGTGATTCTCGACAGGGACGGAGAAACACCATATATTTT. This sequence encodes CATSDSRQGRRNTIYF. The J gene is TRBJ1-3, the V gene TRBV24-1, with 7 bases aligning to TRBD1. CDR1 KGHDR and CDR2 SFDVKD come from the germline V gene. The CDR3 spans 16 residues. V shed 2 bases, J shed 5 bases, and the junction held 8 bases outside the gene matches.

This chain's CDR3 is CASNSEEGPHGYTF. In DNA form, the CDR3 reads TGTGCCAGCAACTCGGAGGAGGGTCCGCATGGCTACACCTTC. The chain uses TRBV28 and TRBJ1-2; D is ambiguous. V was pared by 7 bases and J by 6 bases, with 18 bases between. Germline V gives CDR1 MDHEN, CDR2 SYDVKM. The CDR3 extends over 14 amino acids.

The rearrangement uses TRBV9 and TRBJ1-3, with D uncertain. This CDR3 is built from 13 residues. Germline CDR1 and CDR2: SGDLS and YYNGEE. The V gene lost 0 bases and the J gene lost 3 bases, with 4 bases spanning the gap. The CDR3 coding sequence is TGTGCCAGCAGCGTAGACTTTGGAAACACCATATATTTT. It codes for CASSVDFGNTIYF.

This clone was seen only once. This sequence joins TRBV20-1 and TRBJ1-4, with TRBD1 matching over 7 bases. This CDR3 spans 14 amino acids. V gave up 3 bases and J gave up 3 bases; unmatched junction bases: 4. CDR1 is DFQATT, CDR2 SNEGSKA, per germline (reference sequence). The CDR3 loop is CSASPRGSNEKLFF. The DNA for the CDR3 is TGCAGTGCTAGTCCCAGGGGGTCTAATGAAAAACTGTTTTTT.

The CDR3 DNA reads TGTGCCAGCAGCCGGGACAGGGATTCACCCCTCCACTTT. Translated, it gives CASSRDRDSPLHF. The chain has TRBV6-5 and TRBJ1-6; 9 bases are shared with TRBD1. CDR3 length: 13 amino acids. In germline, CDR1 is MNHEY, CDR2 SVGAGI. The J segment lost 8 bases and the V segment lost 6 bases, leaving 2 bases of the junction unmatched.

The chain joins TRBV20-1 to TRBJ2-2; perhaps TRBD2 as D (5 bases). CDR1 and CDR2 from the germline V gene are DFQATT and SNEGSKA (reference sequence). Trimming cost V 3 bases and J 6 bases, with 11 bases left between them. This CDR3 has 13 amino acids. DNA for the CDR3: TGCAGTGCTAGTCAGGCGGGCCCCGGGGAGCTGTTTTTT. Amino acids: CSASQAGPGELFF.

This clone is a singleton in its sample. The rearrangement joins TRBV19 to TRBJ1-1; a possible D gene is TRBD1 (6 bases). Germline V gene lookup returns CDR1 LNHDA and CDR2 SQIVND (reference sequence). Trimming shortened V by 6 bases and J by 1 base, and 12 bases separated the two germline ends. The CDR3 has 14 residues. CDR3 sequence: CASRGAGWNTEAFF. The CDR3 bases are TGTGCCAGTAGGGGGGCAGGTTGGAACACTGAAGCTTTCTTT.

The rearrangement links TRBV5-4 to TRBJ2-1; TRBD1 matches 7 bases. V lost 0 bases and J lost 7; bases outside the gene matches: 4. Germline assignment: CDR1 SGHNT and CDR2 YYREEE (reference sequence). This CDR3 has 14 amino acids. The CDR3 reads CASSLETGRNEQFF. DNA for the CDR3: TGTGCCAGCAGCTTGGAGACAGGGCGGAATGAGCAGTTCTTC. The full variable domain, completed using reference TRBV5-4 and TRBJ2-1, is ETGVTQSPTHLIKTRGQQVTLRCSSQSGHNTVSWYQQALGQGPQFIFQYYREEENGRGNFPPRFSGLQFPNYSSELNVNALELDDSALYLCASSLETGRNEQFFGPGTRLTVL.

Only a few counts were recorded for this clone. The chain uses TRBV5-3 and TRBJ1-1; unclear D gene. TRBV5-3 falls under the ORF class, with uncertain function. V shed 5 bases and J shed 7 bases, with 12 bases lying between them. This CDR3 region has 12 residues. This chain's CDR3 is CARRLAHREAFF. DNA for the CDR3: TGTGCCAGAAGACTCGCTCACCGTGAAGCTTTCTTT.

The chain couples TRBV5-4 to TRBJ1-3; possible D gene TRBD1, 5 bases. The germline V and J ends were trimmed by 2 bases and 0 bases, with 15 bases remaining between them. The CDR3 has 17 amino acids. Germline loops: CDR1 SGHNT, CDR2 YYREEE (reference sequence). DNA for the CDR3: TGTGCCAGCAGCTTACGCGGGGGAACCAACTCTGGAAACACCATATATTTT. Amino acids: CASSLRGGTNSGNTIYF.

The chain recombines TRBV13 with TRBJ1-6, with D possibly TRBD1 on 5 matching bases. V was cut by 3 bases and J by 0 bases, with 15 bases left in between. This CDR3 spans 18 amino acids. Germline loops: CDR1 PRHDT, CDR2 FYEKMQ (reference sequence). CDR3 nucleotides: TGTGCCAGCAGCTTTACGGGTGGGGGGAGCTCCTATAATTCACCCCTCCACTTT. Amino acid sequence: CASSFTGGGSSYNSPLHF.